The entry below describes one TCR beta chain. The target of this receptor is not known. No base-level quality is on record; no much larger clone is a single base apart. The cohort consisted of 600 to 700 healthy bone marrow donors. All cohort members were sampled while nominally healthy, although unrecorded immune exposures were likely present. The donor was CMV seronegative and was included in the group of a few hundred seronegative cohort members. A peripheral blood sample was collected from each donor, and TCR beta sequencing was performed on peripheral blood mononuclear cells. The Qiagen DNeasy Blood Extraction Kit was used to extract genomic DNA from the blood cell samples. Library generation was performed with the immunoSEQ multiplex PCR assay. For the multiplex PCR, a mixture combining 60 forward primers for TCR Vbeta segments and 13 reverse primers for TCR Jbeta segments was used. Amplification of the CDR3 region of rearranged TCR beta genes was performed with a multiplex PCR assay on genomic DNA. Amplified TCR beta libraries were sequenced as 87-base-pair reads on the Illumina HiSeq System. Per the source publication's procedure: A later analysis tallied 75 million to 85 million unique TCR beta chains across the 550 to 850 repertoires, and approximately 12 million of those chains were shared by two or more donors. A nearest-neighbor algorithm error-corrected the raw reads and collapsed the reads into unique sequences, merging closely related sequences to remove PCR and sequencing errors. CDR3 sequences were aligned to IMGT reference sequences to assign V, D and J gene segments. For a sequence to be retained, at least a six-nucleotide match to both a V gene segment and a J gene segment was required. A rearrangement was called productive if the CDR3 had no stop codons and remained in frame with V and J, and every other rearrangement was called non-productive. CDR3 was defined according to IMGT convention as the region running from the second conserved V-encoded cysteine to the conserved J-encoded phenylalanine. In an earlier analysis of around 570 of the donors, sequences lacking an unambiguous match to a single V gene segment were excluded. An earlier analysis of 587 of the donors called V segments functional above 56.7% productive rearrangements and segregating when the between-donor standard deviation exceeded 5%. A statistical classification framework was built to diagnose cytomegalovirus status from the catalog of TCR beta chain sequences. In a later analysis, V and J genes were assigned by comparing TCR nucleotide sequences against IMGT/GENE-DB human TR gene sequences. The TCRdist pipeline was used in a later analysis to assign CDR3 sequences and most-parsimonious VDJ recombination scenarios. In a later analysis, every TCR beta chain was defined by the combination of its CDR3 amino acid sequence and its V-gene family, and reads without a unique V-gene family were dropped. A later analysis removed 592 highly shared, low-generation-probability nucleotide sequences to deal with suspected cross-contamination and a sequencing artifact. In a later analysis, a clonal expansion index was calculated for each public chain from normalized within-repertoire ranks of inferred template counts. A later analysis computed generation probabilities with a VDJ recombination model fitted to out-of-frame rearrangements, and checked the results against IGoR. In a later analysis, TCR-TCR, TCR-HLA and TCR-CMV co-occurrence was scored with hypergeometric tests, and a repertoire-size bias correction was applied to TCR pairs. A later analysis estimated false discovery rates by permuting HLA or CMV assignments 20 times. A later analysis grouped co-occurring TCRs with DBSCAN, adding TCRdist sequence similarity when clustering within HLA-allele-positive subsets. Repertoires with fewer than 30,000 or more than 120,000 public chains were left out of co-occurrence clustering, as were five repertoires with anomalous nucleotide sharing. The source is immuneACCESS, and TCRdb retained only in-frame sequences with V and J called. Part of the clones is not carried over; for the studies checked, unresolved V genes explain less than half of this, and the remainder is unexplained. V, J and clone size were drawn from that table, and D and trimming were deduced from the DNA. This sample comprises over 100,000 clones, 70% to 75% of them detected only once. Roughly 7% of the sample is in the top ten clones.

This entry is derived from a study of cytomegalovirus exposure and HLA in healthy donors (dated by TCRdb to between 2016 and 2019). About the investigation overall: In an earlier analysis of 550 to 750 of the donors, roughly 300 Gb of sequence data and 90 million to 120 million unique TCR beta sequences from 150 million to 200 million T cells were reported. Donor age, sex, ethnicity and CMV serostatus were compiled alongside the repertoire data. Of the 300 to 450 genotyped donors, around 81% fell in the genetic ancestry cluster associated with self-reported Caucasian donors. A later genetic analysis used genome-wide SNP genotypes for about 60% of the roughly 700 donors, treating that subset as a discovery cohort. Among some 400 genotyped donors of the cohort, an average of 235,054 unique TCR beta nucleotide sequences were sequenced per donor, roughly a sixth of them non-productive. The study combined high-throughput TCR immunosequencing, statistical association of individual TCRs with disease status, and machine learning to predict cytomegalovirus infection status. An early release that covered about 600 HLA-typed donors contained approximately 320 gigabases of sequencing data and some 87 million unique TCR sequences. Because of strong linkage in the cohort, four or five DR-DQ haplotypes were treated as single units for association and clustering. To decide whether each TCR beta V gene segment behaved as functional or pseudogenic, an earlier analysis of 587 of the donors relied on high-throughput TCR beta sequencing. All discovery cohort repertoires had been generated using a single sequencing platform. Both class I and class II loci were covered by HLA typing, at four-digit resolution. Typing coverage varied by locus: about 620-630 donors for A, B, C, DRB1 and DQB1; some 520 for DQA1; over 600 for DPA1; fewer than 480 for DPB1. To study patterns of TCR occurrence, a later analysis re-analyzed previously published TCR beta repertoires from around 660 donors and added high-resolution HLA genotyping. A separate validation cohort of roughly 130 different subjects was used in addition to the roughly 620-subject first cohort. The T cell repertoires of about 700 subjects were profiled by immunosequencing and related to cytomegalovirus serostatus. In the later analysis, no new phenotypic data were used to find candidate immune exposures; instead, reliance was placed on TCR beta sequences and their occurrence across donors. The aim of the study was to test whether cataloging public T cell receptors could identify signatures of past pathogen exposure.

Measured from the cysteine to the phenylalanine, the CDR3 is 15 residues long. Just the 45-base CDR3 DNA is kept, in frame starting at base 1. Via the germline V gene, CDR1 is MRHNA and CDR2 SNTAGT. Relative to germline, V is missing 6 bases and J is missing 4 bases, with 9 bases of the junction outside any gene match. Findings and caveats that apply to the study as a whole: Three of the identified cytomegalovirus-associated TCR beta chains were confirmed in vitro to be specific for cytomegalovirus antigens. Several of the top co-occurrence clusters appeared to be linked to parvovirus B19, influenza, CMV and Epstein-Barr virus, according to a later analysis. According to a later analysis, most CMV-associated TCR beta chains appeared to be HLA-restricted, and the HLA associations seemed to be driven largely by CMV exposure. Some IMGT-functional V segments, including TRBV6-2 and TRBV6-3, could not be told apart with the 87-base-pair reads, so those segments were excluded. Correlated functional status among segregating V segments might be attributable to linkage disequilibrium, but an unknown experimental factor could not be ruled out. In this cohort, only TCR beta chains were sequenced, and detectable features were limited by the absence of alpha or paired-chain data. In a later analysis, the rate of TCR association differed among HLA loci, with DRB1 alleles having the most associated TCRs and HLA-C alleles having the fewest. Cytomegalovirus status was reported to be diagnosed by the classifier with high specificity and sensitivity in both the original and validation cohorts. Specific HLA alleles were associated with around 18,000 TCR beta sequences at a false discovery rate of 0.05 in a later analysis. Sequencing depth was assumed to be roughly uniform across donors in the presence/absence analyses, though that assumption may not hold. A further reported finding was that TCR beta sequences accurately predicted the HLA-A and HLA-B alleles for most subjects in the first cohort. Most TCR sequences were observed very rarely across donors, whereas some public TCRs were present in many individuals. In a later genetic analysis, a missense DCLRE1C variant was associated with V-gene and J-gene trimming of TCR beta chains, and the association was replicated in an independent cohort. A cluster of highly shared sequence variants was judged likely to be a technical artifact of the sequencing pipeline. The study listed 150 to 200 TCR beta chains as associated with cytomegalovirus. Assigning TCR associations to individual alleles was difficult when HLA alleles, especially DR and DQ, strongly co-occurred. A later genetic analysis reported fewer N-insertions in productive TCRs among donors in an Asian-associated ancestry cluster than the roughly 700-donor mean. Because counts were too low, seventeen rarely observed V segments, including chromosome 9 orphons, were excluded from the earlier analysis of 587 of the donors. Because HLA typing was unavailable for some donors at each locus, only the typed subset was used in association tests. The only immune exposure information available for the cohort was CMV serostatus. A later analysis found that HLA-associated TCR beta chains were more clonally expanded and had lower generation probabilities than equally common non-associated chains. Broadly in line with IMGT annotations, most TCR beta V segments showed up in productive rearrangements about 87% or about 30% of the time in an earlier analysis of around 600 of the donors. According to the authors, the approach could potentially be generalized to other disease states and immunological phenotypes.

The sample was PBMCs. The TCR originated in a male donor in good health and CMV-seronegative. The chain uses TRBV6-4 and TRBJ1-1; 9 nucleotides in the junction match TRBD1. The bases are TGTGCCAGCAGACGGGAACAGGGGGCTGGCACTGAAGCTTTCTTT. Translated, this gives CASRREQGAGTEAFF.